This TCR beta chain was sequenced during a study of control samples from healthy donors and cancer patients. The CDR3 extends over 13 amino acids. CDR1 and CDR2 from the germline V gene are SGHTA and FQGTGA. Details on this clone: An end of the junction differs from the germline gene, which may be a read error.

Assay: immunoSEQ multiplex PCR; the TCRdb copy retains only in-frame clones and omits some. The repertoire has under 100,000 clones, roughly 91% of them found once; the top ten carry about 8.6%. The V call is TRBV7-3, the J call TRBJ2-3; 8 nucleotides align to TRBD1. This sequence was found in a woman aged 45-59 years with colorectal cancer. The sample was PBMCs. This CDR3 reads CASSSGQGTNQFF. CDR3 sequence (DNA): TGTGCCAGCAGCTCCGGACAGGGTACCAATCAGTTTTTT. The full variable domain, completed using reference TRBV7-3 and TRBJ2-3, is GAGVSQTPSNKVTEKGKYVELRCDPISGHTALYWYRQSLGQGPEFLIYFQGTGAADDSGLPNDRFFAVRPEGSVSTLKIQRTERGDSAVYLCASSSGQGTNQFFGPGTRLTVL.